These 3 T cell receptor beta chains were sequenced from one sample in a study of T-cell memory formation after mild COVID-19. TCRdb re-derived calls from the 5' RACE reads in MiXCR, one entry per CDR3 protein. The table records 250,000 to 300,000 distinct CDR3 sequences, 16% of them present only once. Input material: PBMCs or a T cell subset sorted from them (not recorded which). These receptors all stem from a man aged 18 to 30 who had mild COVID-19 (a few samples of this study predate the infection). Cell type and time point are not known.

The chain links TRBV28 to TRBJ1-4, with D perhaps matching TRBD1 (5 bases). V dropped 3 bases and J dropped 8 bases, with 13 bases sitting between them. The CDR3 sequence is 14 residues long. From germline, CDR1 is MDHEN and CDR2 SYDVKM. The DNA of the CDR3 is TGTGCCAGCAGTTTTCGGCAGGGCACGGAAAAACTGTTTTTT. The encoded protein is CASSFRQGTEKLFF.

The chain has TRBV29-1 and TRBJ1-1; D may be TRBD1 (5 bases). The V gene's germline CDR1 is SQVTM and CDR2 ANQGSEA. The CDR3 consists of 13 residues. Trimming took off 6 bases at V and 1 base at J, with 12 bases between the two ends. The CDR3 region is CSVSGQTNTEAFF. CDR3 sequence (DNA): TGCAGCGTATCCGGACAAACGAACACTGAAGCTTTCTTT.

This clonotype was counted between two and nine times. The chain combines TRBV24-1 with TRBJ2-3, with a weak D call TRBD1 (6 bases). The V and J ends lost 10 bases and 5 bases respectively, with 15 bases between them. CDR1 and CDR2 (germline): KGHDR, SFDVKD. This CDR3 contains 13 residues. The CDR3 region is CATGWGQGDTQYF. Written as DNA, the CDR3 is TGTGCCACGGGCTGGGGGCAGGGAGATACGCAGTATTTT.